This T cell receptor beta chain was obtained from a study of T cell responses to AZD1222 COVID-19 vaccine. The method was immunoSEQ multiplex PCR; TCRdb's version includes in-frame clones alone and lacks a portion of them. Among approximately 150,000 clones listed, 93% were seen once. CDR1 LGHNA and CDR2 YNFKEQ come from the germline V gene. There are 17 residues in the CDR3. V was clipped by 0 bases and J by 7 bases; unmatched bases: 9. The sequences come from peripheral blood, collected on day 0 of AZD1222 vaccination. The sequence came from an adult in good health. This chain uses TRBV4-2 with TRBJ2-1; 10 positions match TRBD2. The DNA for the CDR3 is TGTGCCAGCAGCCAAGATTGGGCTAGCGGGAGTAGGAATGAGCAGTTCTTC. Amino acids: CASSQDWASGSRNEQFF.